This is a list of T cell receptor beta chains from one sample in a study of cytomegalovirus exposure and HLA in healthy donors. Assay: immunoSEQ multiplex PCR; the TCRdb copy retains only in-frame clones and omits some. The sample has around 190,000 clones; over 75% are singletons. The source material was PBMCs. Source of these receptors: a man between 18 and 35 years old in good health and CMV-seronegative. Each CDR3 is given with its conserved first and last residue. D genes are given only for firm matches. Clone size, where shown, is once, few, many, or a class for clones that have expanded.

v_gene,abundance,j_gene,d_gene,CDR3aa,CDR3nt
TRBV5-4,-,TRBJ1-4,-,CASSLGGEEKLFF,TGTGCCAGCAGCTTGGGGGGGGAGGAAAAACTGTTTTTT
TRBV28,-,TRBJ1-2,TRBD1,CASSSPNNSGGWYGYTF,TGTGCCAGCAGTTCCCCCAATAATTCAGGGGGATGGTATGGCTACACCTTC
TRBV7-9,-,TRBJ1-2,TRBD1,CASSLGQGDGYTF,TGTGCCAGCAGCTTAGGACAGGGGGACGGCTACACCTTC
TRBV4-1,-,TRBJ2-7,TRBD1,CASSQDPGTEVYEQYF,TGCGCCAGCAGCCAAGATCCCGGGACAGAGGTCTACGAGCAGTACTTC
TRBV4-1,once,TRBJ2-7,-,CASSQDSRVFEQYF,TGCGCCAGCAGCCAAGATTCGAGGGTTTTCGAGCAGTACTTC
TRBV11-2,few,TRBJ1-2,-,CASSLFGGNGYTF,TGTGCCAGCAGCTTATTCGGGGGGAACGGCTACACCTTC
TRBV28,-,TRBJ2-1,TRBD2,CASSWGRDNEQFF,TGTGCCAGCAGTTGGGGGAGGGACAATGAGCAGTTCTTC
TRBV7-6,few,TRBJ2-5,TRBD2,CASSLGSGGAHVYQETQYF,TGTGCCAGCAGCTTAGGCAGCGGGGGCGCACACGTCTACCAAGAGACCCAGTACTTC
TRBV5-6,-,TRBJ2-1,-,CASSLPLRSYNEQFF,TGTGCCAGCAGCTTGCCCCTGCGATCCTACAATGAGCAGTTCTTC
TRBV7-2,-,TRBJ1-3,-,CASSLTQGSSGNTIYF,TGTGCCAGCAGCTTAACACAGGGCTCCTCTGGAAACACCATATATTTT
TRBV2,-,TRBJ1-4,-,CASSRGEKLFF,TGTGCCAGCAGTAGAGGTGAAAAACTGTTTTTT
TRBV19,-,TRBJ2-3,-,CASNSRLGHTDTQYF,TGTGCCAGTAATTCGAGACTAGGGCACACAGATACGCAGTATTTT
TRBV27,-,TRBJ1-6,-,CASSYRGSPLHF,TGTGCCAGCAGTTACCGGGGTTCACCCCTCCACTTT
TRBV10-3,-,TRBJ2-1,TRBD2,CAIRGLAENEQFF,TGTGCCATCAGGGGACTAGCGGAAAATGAGCAGTTCTTC
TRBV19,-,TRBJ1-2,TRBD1,CASSTAGQGSGYTF,TGTGCCAGTAGTACAGCGGGACAGGGGAGTGGCTACACCTTC
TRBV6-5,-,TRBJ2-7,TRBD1,CASRKGTGVYEQYF,TGTGCCAGCAGAAAGGGGACAGGGGTTTACGAGCAGTACTTC
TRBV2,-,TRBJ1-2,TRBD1,CASSGRDRGNYGYTF,TGTGCCAGCAGTGGGAGGGACAGGGGAAACTATGGCTACACCTTC
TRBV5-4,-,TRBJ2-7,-,CASSFPGGPYEQYF,TGTGCCAGCAGCTTTCCGGGGGGCCCGTACGAGCAGTACTTC
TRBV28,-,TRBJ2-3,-,CASSSLEPDTQYF,TGTGCCAGCAGTTCTTTAGAACCGGATACGCAGTATTTT
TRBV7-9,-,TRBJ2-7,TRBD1,CASSSRDSGSYEQYF,TGTGCCAGCAGCTCCCGGGACAGCGGTTCCTACGAGCAGTACTTC
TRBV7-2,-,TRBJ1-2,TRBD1,CASSLAAGQTRVYGYTF,TGTGCCAGCAGCTTAGCGGCGGGACAGACTAGAGTCTATGGCTACACCTTC
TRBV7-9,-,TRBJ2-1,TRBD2,CASSLPTSGNSYNEQFF,TGTGCCAGCAGCCTGCCAACTAGCGGCAACTCCTACAATGAGCAGTTCTTC
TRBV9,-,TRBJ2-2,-,CASSVGRGPSTGELFF,TGTGCCAGCAGCGTAGGCAGGGGCCCGAGTACCGGGGAGCTGTTTTTT
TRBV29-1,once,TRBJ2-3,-,CSVPGEWDVNTDTQYF,TGCAGCGTCCCGGGGGAGTGGGACGTCAACACAGATACGCAGTATTTT
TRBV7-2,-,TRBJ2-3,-,CASSRVTDTQYF,TGTGCCAGCAGCCGGGTAACAGATACGCAGTATTTT
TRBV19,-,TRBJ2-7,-,CASSIGGRTYEQYF,TGTGCCAGTAGTATCGGGGGGCGAACCTACGAGCAGTACTTC
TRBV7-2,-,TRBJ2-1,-,CASSEGGYEQFF,TGTGCCAGCAGTGAGGGGGGGTATGAGCAGTTCTTC
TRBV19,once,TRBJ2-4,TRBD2,CASGSGVAKNIQYF,TGTGCCAGTGGGAGCGGGGTAGCCAAAAACATTCAGTACTTC
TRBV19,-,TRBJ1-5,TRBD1,CASSGIMGQGHQPQHF,TGTGCCAGTAGTGGCATAATGGGACAGGGTCATCAGCCCCAGCATTTT
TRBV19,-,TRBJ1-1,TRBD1,CASSYRGQGYEAFF,TGTGCCAGTAGTTACCGGGGACAGGGGTATGAAGCTTTCTTT
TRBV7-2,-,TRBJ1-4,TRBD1,CASSSHPGTGPEKLFF,TGTGCCAGCAGCTCCCACCCCGGGACAGGGCCTGAAAAACTGTTTTTT
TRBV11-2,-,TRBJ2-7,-,CASSFGNRGHSYEQYF,TGTGCCAGCAGCTTTGGAAACCGGGGTCACTCCTACGAGCAGTACTTC
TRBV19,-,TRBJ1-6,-,CASSISNSPLHF,TGTGCCAGTAGTATCTCTAATTCACCCCTCCACTTT
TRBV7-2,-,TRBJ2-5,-,CASSLENRDWETQYF,TGTGCCAGCAGCTTAGAGAACCGGGACTGGGAGACCCAGTACTTC
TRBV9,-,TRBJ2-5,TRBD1,CASSVEDRARTQYF,TGTGCCAGCAGCGTAGAGGACAGGGCACGGACCCAGTACTTC
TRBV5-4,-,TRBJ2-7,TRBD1,CASSEDRVYEQYF,TGTGCCAGCAGCGAGGACAGGGTCTACGAGCAGTACTTC
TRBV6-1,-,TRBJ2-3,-,CASSDRDPTNYDTQYF,TGTGCCAGCAGTGATCGCGACCCTACTAACTACGATACGCAGTATTTT
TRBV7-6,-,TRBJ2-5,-,CASSLSRTQYF,TGTGCCAGCAGCCTTTCTAGGACCCAGTACTTC
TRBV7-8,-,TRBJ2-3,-,CASSSSSTDTQYF,TGTGCCAGCAGCTCCTCGAGCACAGATACGCAGTATTTT
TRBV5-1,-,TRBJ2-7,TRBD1,CASSSRQGGYEQYF,TGCGCCAGCAGCTCAAGACAGGGGGGGTACGAGCAGTACTTC
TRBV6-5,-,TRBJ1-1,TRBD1,CASSYTGQGAVGGAFF,TGTGCCAGCAGTTACACTGGACAGGGGGCCGTCGGTGGAGCTTTCTTT
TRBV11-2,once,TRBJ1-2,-,CASSLGGRAYGYTF,TGTGCCAGCAGCTTAGGGGGCAGGGCCTATGGCTACACCTTC